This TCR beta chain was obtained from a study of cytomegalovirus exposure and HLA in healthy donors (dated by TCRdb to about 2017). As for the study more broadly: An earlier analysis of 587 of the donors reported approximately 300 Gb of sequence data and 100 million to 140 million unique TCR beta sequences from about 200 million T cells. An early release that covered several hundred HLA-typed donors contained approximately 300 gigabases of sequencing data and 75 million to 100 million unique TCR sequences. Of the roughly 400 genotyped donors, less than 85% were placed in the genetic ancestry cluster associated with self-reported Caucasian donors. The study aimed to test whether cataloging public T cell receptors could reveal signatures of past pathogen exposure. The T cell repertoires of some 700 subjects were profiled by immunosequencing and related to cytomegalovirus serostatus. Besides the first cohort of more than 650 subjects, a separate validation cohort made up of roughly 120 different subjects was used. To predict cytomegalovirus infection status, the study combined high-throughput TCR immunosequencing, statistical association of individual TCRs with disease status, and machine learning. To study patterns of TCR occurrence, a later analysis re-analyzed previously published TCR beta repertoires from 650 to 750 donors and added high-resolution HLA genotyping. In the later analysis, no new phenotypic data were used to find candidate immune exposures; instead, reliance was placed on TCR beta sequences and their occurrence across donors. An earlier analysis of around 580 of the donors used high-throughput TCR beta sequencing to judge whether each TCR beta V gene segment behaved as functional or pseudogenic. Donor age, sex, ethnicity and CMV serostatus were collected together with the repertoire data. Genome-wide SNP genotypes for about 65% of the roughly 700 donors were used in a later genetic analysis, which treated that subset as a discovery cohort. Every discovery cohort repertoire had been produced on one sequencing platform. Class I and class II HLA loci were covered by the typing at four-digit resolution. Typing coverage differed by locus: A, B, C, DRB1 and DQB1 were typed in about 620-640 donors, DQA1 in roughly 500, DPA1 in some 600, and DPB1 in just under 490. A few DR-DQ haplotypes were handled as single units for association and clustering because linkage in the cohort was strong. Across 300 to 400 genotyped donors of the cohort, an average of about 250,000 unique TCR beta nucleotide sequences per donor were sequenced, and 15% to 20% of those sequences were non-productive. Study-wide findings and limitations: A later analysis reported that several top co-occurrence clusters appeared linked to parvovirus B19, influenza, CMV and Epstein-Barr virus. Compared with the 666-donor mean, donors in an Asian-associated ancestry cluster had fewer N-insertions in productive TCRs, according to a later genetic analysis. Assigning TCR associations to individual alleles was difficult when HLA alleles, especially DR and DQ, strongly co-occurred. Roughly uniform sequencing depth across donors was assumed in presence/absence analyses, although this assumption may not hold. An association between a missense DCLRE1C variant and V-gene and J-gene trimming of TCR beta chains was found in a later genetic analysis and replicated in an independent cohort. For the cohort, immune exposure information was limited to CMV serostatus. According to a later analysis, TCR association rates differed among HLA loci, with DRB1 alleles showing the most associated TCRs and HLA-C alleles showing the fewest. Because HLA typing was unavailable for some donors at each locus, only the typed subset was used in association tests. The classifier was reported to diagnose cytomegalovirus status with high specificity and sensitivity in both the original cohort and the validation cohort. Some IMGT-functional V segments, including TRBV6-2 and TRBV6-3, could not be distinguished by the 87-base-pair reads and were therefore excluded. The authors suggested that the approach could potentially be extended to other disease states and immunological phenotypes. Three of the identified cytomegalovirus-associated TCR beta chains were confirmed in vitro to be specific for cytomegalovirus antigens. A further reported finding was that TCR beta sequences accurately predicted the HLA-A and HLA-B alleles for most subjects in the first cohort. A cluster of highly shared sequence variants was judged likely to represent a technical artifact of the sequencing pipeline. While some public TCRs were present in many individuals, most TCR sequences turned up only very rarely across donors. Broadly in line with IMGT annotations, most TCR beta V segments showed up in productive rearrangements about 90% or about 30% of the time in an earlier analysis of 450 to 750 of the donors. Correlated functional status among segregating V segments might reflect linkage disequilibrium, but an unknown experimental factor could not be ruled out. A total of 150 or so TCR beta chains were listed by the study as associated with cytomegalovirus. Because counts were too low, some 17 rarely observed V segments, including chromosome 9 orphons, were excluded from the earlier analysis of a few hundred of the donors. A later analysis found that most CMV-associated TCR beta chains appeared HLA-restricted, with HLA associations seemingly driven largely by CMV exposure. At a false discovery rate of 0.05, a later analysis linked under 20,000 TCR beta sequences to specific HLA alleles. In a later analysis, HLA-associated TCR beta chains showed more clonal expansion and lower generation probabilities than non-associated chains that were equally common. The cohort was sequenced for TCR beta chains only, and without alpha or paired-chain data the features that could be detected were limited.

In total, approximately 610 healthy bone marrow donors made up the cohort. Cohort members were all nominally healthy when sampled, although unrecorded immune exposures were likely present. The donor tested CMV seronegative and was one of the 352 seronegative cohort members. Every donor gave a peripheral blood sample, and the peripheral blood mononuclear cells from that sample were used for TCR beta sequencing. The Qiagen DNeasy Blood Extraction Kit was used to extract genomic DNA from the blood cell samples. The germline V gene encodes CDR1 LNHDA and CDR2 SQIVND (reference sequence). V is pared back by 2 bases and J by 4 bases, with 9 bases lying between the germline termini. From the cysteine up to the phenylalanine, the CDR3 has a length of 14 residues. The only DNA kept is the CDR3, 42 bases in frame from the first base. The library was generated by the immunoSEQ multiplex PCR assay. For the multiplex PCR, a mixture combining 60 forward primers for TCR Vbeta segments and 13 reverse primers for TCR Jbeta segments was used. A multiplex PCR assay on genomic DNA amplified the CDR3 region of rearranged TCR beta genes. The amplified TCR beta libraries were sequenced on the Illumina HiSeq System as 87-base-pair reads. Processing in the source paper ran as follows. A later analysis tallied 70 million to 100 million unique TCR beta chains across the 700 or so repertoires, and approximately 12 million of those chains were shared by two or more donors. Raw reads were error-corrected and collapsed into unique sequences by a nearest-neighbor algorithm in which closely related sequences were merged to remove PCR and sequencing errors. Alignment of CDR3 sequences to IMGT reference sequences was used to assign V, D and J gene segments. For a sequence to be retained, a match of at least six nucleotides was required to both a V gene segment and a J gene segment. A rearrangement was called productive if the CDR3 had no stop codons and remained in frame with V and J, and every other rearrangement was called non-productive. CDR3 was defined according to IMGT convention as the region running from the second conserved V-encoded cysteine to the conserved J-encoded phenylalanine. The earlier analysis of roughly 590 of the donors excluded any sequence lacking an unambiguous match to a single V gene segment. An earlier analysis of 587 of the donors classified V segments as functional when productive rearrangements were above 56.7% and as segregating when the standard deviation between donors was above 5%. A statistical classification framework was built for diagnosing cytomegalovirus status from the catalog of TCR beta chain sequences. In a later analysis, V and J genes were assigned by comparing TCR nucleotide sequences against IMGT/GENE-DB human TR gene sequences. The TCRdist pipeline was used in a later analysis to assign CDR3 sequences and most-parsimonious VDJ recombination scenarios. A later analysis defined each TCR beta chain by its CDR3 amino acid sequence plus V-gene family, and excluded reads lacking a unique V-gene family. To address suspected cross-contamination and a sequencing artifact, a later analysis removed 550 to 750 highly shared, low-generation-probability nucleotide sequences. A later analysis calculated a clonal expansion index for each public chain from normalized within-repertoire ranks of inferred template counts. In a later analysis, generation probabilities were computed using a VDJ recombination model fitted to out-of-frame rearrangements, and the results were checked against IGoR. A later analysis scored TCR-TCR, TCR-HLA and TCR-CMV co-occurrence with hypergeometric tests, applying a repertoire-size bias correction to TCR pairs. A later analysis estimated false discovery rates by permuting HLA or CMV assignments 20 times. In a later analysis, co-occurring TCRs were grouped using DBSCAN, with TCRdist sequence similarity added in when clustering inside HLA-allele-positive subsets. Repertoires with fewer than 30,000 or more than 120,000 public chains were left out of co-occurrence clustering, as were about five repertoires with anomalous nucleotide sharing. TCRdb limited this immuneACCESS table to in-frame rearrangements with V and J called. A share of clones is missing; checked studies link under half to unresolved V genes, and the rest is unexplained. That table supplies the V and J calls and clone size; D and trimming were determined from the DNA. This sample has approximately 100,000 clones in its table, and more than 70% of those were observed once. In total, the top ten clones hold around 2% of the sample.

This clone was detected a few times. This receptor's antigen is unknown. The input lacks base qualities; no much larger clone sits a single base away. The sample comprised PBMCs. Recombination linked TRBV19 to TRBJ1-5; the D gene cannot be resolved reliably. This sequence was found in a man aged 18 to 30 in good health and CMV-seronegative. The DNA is TGTGCCAGTAGTATATGGCAGATAAATCAGCCCCAGCATTTT. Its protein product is CASSIWQINQPQHF.